A selection of T cell receptor beta chains follows, all from one sample in a study of T-cell memory formation after mild COVID-19. Each CDR3 protein is one row after TCRdb ran MiXCR on the 5' RACE reads. The table shows about 320,000 distinct CDR3 sequences, with roughly 13% occurring only once. The specimen was PBMCs or a T cell subset sorted from them (not recorded which). The receptors here all came from a man aged 18 to 35 who had mild COVID-19 (a few samples of this study predate the infection). Cell type and time point are not known. Both conserved end residues are part of each CDR3. D genes are given only for firm matches. Clone size appears in some rows only: once, few, many, or a class for an expanded clone.

D gene: NA
clone size: few
V gene: TRBV7-9
J gene: TRBJ1-2
CDR3 protein: CASSLVPLLDPHYGYTF
CDR3 DNA: TGTGCCAGCAGCTTAGTTCCCCTACTCGATCCCCACTATGGCTACACCTTC

D gene: TRBD1
clone size: few
V gene: TRBV10-3
J gene: TRBJ1-1
CDR3 protein: CAISFQGGNTEAFF
CDR3 DNA: TGTGCCATCAGTTTTCAGGGGGGGAACACTGAAGCTTTCTTT

D gene: NA
clone size: many
V gene: TRBV4-1
J gene: TRBJ2-2
CDR3 protein: CASSQEGGGGTGELFF
CDR3 DNA: TGCGCCAGCAGCCAAGAAGGCGGGGGCGGCACCGGGGAGCTGTTTTTT

D gene: TRBD2
clone size: few
V gene: TRBV5-4
J gene: TRBJ2-5
CDR3 protein: CASSYPPGLAEQETQYF
CDR3 DNA: TGTGCCAGCAGCTATCCGCCGGGACTAGCGGAACAAGAGACCCAGTACTTC

D gene: TRBD1
clone size: many
V gene: TRBV4-1
J gene: TRBJ2-1
CDR3 protein: CASSRSGGLEQFF
CDR3 DNA: TGCGCCAGCAGCCGTTCAGGGGGCTTGGAGCAGTTCTTC

D gene: TRBD2
clone size: NA
V gene: TRBV20-1
J gene: TRBJ2-7
CDR3 protein: CSAAVERGTSPEQYF
CDR3 DNA: TGCAGTGCGGCGGTAGAGCGGGGCACCTCGCCGGAGCAGTACTTC

D gene: TRBD2
clone size: few
V gene: TRBV4-1
J gene: TRBJ2-7
CDR3 protein: CASSQERLAGVYEQYF
CDR3 DNA: TGCGCCAGCAGCCAAGAGAGACTAGCGGGGGTTTACGAGCAGTACTTC

D gene: NA
clone size: many
V gene: TRBV12-3/TRBV12-4
J gene: TRBJ2-5
CDR3 protein: CASSYDQETQYF
CDR3 DNA: TGTGCCAGCAGTTATGACCAAGAGACCCAGTACTTC

D gene: NA
clone size: NA
V gene: TRBV6-2/TRBV6-3
J gene: TRBJ1-5
CDR3 protein: CASSKTAFQGQPQHF
CDR3 DNA: TGTGCCAGCAGTAAGACAGCTTTTCAGGGTCAGCCCCAGCATTTT

D gene: NA
clone size: few
V gene: TRBV5-1
J gene: TRBJ2-3
CDR3 protein: CASSLWGPDTQYF
CDR3 DNA: TGCGCCAGCAGCTTGTGGGGCCCGGATACGCAGTATTTT

D gene: NA
clone size: few
V gene: TRBV20-1
J gene: TRBJ1-2
CDR3 protein: CSARDGQIYGYTF
CDR3 DNA: TGCAGTGCTAGAGACGGCCAGATCTATGGCTACACCTTC

D gene: NA
clone size: NA
V gene: TRBV19
J gene: TRBJ1-1
CDR3 protein: CASIPVLGRNTEAFF
CDR3 DNA: TGTGCCAGTATCCCCGTGTTGGGGAGGAACACTGAAGCTTTCTTT

D gene: TRBD2
clone size: NA
V gene: TRBV7-2
J gene: TRBJ2-5
CDR3 protein: CASSLSGTSGGVYF
CDR3 DNA: TGTGCCAGCAGCCTCTCCGGGACTAGCGGGGGGGTGTACTTC

D gene: NA
clone size: NA
V gene: TRBV5-6
J gene: TRBJ1-2
CDR3 protein: CASLTVGDSYGYTF
CDR3 DNA: TGTGCCAGCCTCACGGTGGGTGACTCCTATGGCTACACCTTC

D gene: NA
clone size: few
V gene: TRBV7-2
J gene: TRBJ2-5
CDR3 protein: CASSSPDRGLETQYF
CDR3 DNA: TGTGCCAGCAGCTCCCCGGACAGAGGTCTGGAGACCCAGTACTTC

D gene: NA
clone size: NA
V gene: TRBV24-1
J gene: TRBJ1-2
CDR3 protein: CATSDRPGTHGYTF
CDR3 DNA: TGTGCCACCAGTGACCGCCCCGGGACCCATGGCTACACCTTC

D gene: NA
clone size: NA
V gene: TRBV5-1
J gene: TRBJ1-1
CDR3 protein: CASSWEGNTEAFF
CDR3 DNA: TGCGCCAGCAGCTGGGAGGGGAACACTGAAGCTTTCTTT

D gene: TRBD2
clone size: NA
V gene: TRBV6-2/TRBV6-3
J gene: TRBJ2-1
CDR3 protein: CASSYDLAGGTEQFF
CDR3 DNA: TGTGCCAGCAGTTACGACCTAGCGGGGGGAACTGAGCAGTTCTTC

D gene: NA
clone size: many
V gene: TRBV6-6
J gene: TRBJ1-1
CDR3 protein: CASGKNTEAFF
CDR3 DNA: TGTGCCAGCGGCAAGAACACTGAAGCTTTCTTT

D gene: NA
clone size: many
V gene: TRBV29-1
J gene: TRBJ2-3
CDR3 protein: CSVVRGAEDTQYF
CDR3 DNA: TGCAGCGTTGTCAGGGGCGCCGAAGATACGCAGTATTTT

D gene: NA
clone size: few
V gene: TRBV25-1
J gene: TRBJ2-3
CDR3 protein: CAGGDSNSDTQYF
CDR3 DNA: TGTGCCGGAGGTGACAGTAACTCAGATACGCAGTATTTT

D gene: NA
clone size: NA
V gene: TRBV6-5
J gene: TRBJ2-4
CDR3 protein: CASSYSRLAKNIQYF
CDR3 DNA: TGTGCCAGCAGTTACTCTCGGTTAGCCAAAAACATTCAGTACTTC

D gene: TRBD2
clone size: few
V gene: TRBV7-2
J gene: TRBJ2-2
CDR3 protein: CASSLGGGNTGELFF
CDR3 DNA: TGTGCCAGCAGCTTAGGCGGGGGGAACACCGGGGAGCTGTTTTTT

D gene: TRBD2
clone size: few
V gene: TRBV5-1
J gene: TRBJ2-5
CDR3 protein: CASSLGLAGFVTQYF
CDR3 DNA: TGCGCCAGCAGCCTGGGACTAGCGGGGTTTGTGACCCAGTACTTC

D gene: TRBD2
clone size: NA
V gene: TRBV11-2
J gene: TRBJ2-5
CDR3 protein: CASSPIAGIETQYF
CDR3 DNA: TGTGCCAGCAGCCCTATAGCGGGGATAGAGACCCAGTACTTC

D gene: TRBD1
clone size: few
V gene: TRBV9
J gene: TRBJ2-5
CDR3 protein: CASSVYAGTGLQETQYF
CDR3 DNA: TGTGCCAGCAGCGTTTACGCTGGGACAGGGCTTCAAGAGACCCAGTACTTC

D gene: TRBD1
clone size: many
V gene: TRBV29-1
J gene: TRBJ1-1
CDR3 protein: CSARRGLAYTEAFF
CDR3 DNA: TGCAGCGCTCGTAGGGGGCTAGCGTACACTGAAGCTTTCTTT

D gene: TRBD1
clone size: NA
V gene: TRBV5-1
J gene: TRBJ2-3
CDR3 protein: CASSKGQGGYADTQYF
CDR3 DNA: TGCGCCAGCAGCAAAGGACAGGGCGGATACGCAGATACGCAGTATTTT

D gene: TRBD2
clone size: NA
V gene: TRBV7-2
J gene: TRBJ2-5
CDR3 protein: CASSLGGRTSVGETQYF
CDR3 DNA: TGTGCCAGCAGCTTAGGAGGGCGGACTAGCGTGGGGGAGACCCAGTACTTC

D gene: NA
clone size: NA
V gene: TRBV18
J gene: TRBJ1-2
CDR3 protein: CASSPPAQNGYTF
CDR3 DNA: TGTGCCAGCTCACCACCGGCCCAAAATGGCTACACCTTC

D gene: TRBD1
clone size: NA
V gene: TRBV4-3
J gene: TRBJ1-2
CDR3 protein: CASSQDLNRGGQYGYTF
CDR3 DNA: TGCGCCAGCAGTCAAGACTTGAACAGGGGAGGACAATATGGCTACACCTTC

D gene: TRBD2
clone size: NA
V gene: TRBV7-3
J gene: TRBJ2-3
CDR3 protein: CASSFGGGLTDTQYF
CDR3 DNA: TGTGCCAGCAGCTTTGGGGGGGGATTGACAGATACGCAGTATTTT

D gene: TRBD1
clone size: NA
V gene: TRBV4-3
J gene: TRBJ2-7
CDR3 protein: CASSRGDREYEQYF
CDR3 DNA: TGCGCCAGCAGCCGAGGGGACAGGGAGTACGAGCAGTACTTC

D gene: NA
clone size: few
V gene: TRBV4-3
J gene: TRBJ2-3
CDR3 protein: CASSQAPQRATDTQYF
CDR3 DNA: TGCGCCAGCAGCCAAGCCCCCCAGCGGGCTACAGATACGCAGTATTTT

D gene: NA
clone size: NA
V gene: TRBV11-2
J gene: TRBJ2-5
CDR3 protein: CASSLRSREETQYF
CDR3 DNA: TGTGCCAGCAGCTTAAGGTCGCGGGAAGAGACCCAGTACTTC

D gene: TRBD2
clone size: few
V gene: TRBV6-6
J gene: TRBJ2-2
CDR3 protein: CASSHERGGYTGELFF
CDR3 DNA: TGTGCCAGCAGCCACGAGCGGGGGGGTTACACCGGGGAGCTGTTTTTT

D gene: TRBD1
clone size: NA
V gene: TRBV9
J gene: TRBJ2-7
CDR3 protein: CASSKLDRSYEQYF
CDR3 DNA: TGTGCCAGCAGCAAGTTGGACAGGTCGTACGAGCAGTACTTC

D gene: TRBD1
clone size: NA
V gene: TRBV29-1
J gene: TRBJ1-1
CDR3 protein: CSVTGGRSTEAFF
CDR3 DNA: TGCAGCGTGACAGGGGGCAGGAGCACTGAAGCTTTCTTT

D gene: NA
clone size: many
V gene: TRBV13
J gene: TRBJ2-7
CDR3 protein: CASSSAPLEQYF
CDR3 DNA: TGTGCCAGCAGCTCCGCTCCCCTCGAGCAGTACTTC

D gene: TRBD2
clone size: few
V gene: TRBV20-1
J gene: TRBJ2-3
CDR3 protein: CSAREAAGGWGTQYF
CDR3 DNA: TGCAGTGCTAGAGAGGCGGCGGGGGGATGGGGTACGCAGTATTTT

D gene: NA
clone size: many
V gene: TRBV9
J gene: TRBJ2-3
CDR3 protein: CASSPSPIPLGAPTDTQYF
CDR3 DNA: TGTGCCAGCAGCCCCAGTCCCATACCCCTCGGTGCGCCCACAGATACGCAGTATTTT

D gene: NA
clone size: few
V gene: TRBV6-5
J gene: TRBJ2-1
CDR3 protein: CASRDTGTNNEQFF
CDR3 DNA: TGTGCCAGCAGAGACACCGGGACCAACAATGAGCAGTTCTTC

D gene: TRBD1
clone size: few
V gene: TRBV12-3/TRBV12-4
J gene: TRBJ1-1
CDR3 protein: CASSSGTGLAFF
CDR3 DNA: TGTGCCAGCAGTTCCGGGACAGGGTTGGCTTTCTTT

D gene: NA
clone size: many
V gene: TRBV7-9
J gene: TRBJ2-2
CDR3 protein: CASSFGGSGTPGELFF
CDR3 DNA: TGTGCCAGCAGCTTTGGGGGTTCCGGGACTCCCGGGGAGCTGTTTTTT

D gene: NA
clone size: many
V gene: TRBV29-1
J gene: TRBJ1-3
CDR3 protein: CSVADPGQGNTIYF
CDR3 DNA: TGCAGCGTTGCAGACCCAGGGCAAGGAAACACCATATATTTT

D gene: TRBD2
clone size: NA
V gene: TRBV6-6
J gene: TRBJ2-3
CDR3 protein: CASSYGTSRYDTQYF
CDR3 DNA: TGTGCCAGCAGTTACGGGACTAGCAGATACGATACGCAGTATTTT

D gene: NA
clone size: medium-sized
V gene: TRBV5-1
J gene: TRBJ1-5
CDR3 protein: CASSLNGNQPQHF
CDR3 DNA: TGCGCCAGCAGCTTGAACGGGAATCAGCCCCAGCATTTT

D gene: NA
clone size: NA
V gene: TRBV11-2
J gene: TRBJ2-1
CDR3 protein: CASSPSGASGNEQFF
CDR3 DNA: TGTGCCAGCAGCCCATCAGGGGCTAGCGGCAATGAGCAGTTCTTC

D gene: NA
clone size: NA
V gene: TRBV27
J gene: TRBJ1-5
CDR3 protein: CASSLKFYQPQHF
CDR3 DNA: TGTGCCAGCAGTTTAAAGTTCTATCAGCCCCAGCATTTT

D gene: NA
clone size: few
V gene: TRBV9
J gene: TRBJ2-1
CDR3 protein: CASSVDGPHYNEQFF
CDR3 DNA: TGTGCCAGCAGCGTAGACGGCCCCCATTACAATGAGCAGTTCTTC

D gene: NA
clone size: few
V gene: TRBV28
J gene: TRBJ2-4
CDR3 protein: CASTSGGNIQYF
CDR3 DNA: TGTGCCAGCACTTCGGGTGGAAACATTCAGTACTTC

D gene: NA
clone size: NA
V gene: TRBV6-6
J gene: TRBJ1-5
CDR3 protein: CASSFSDGNQPQHF
CDR3 DNA: TGTGCCAGCAGTTTTTCGGACGGCAATCAGCCCCAGCATTTT

D gene: NA
clone size: NA
V gene: TRBV7-2
J gene: TRBJ1-1
CDR3 protein: CASSPHRVGEISTEAFF
CDR3 DNA: TGTGCCAGCAGCCCGCACAGGGTGGGGGAAATTAGCACTGAAGCTTTCTTT

D gene: NA
clone size: NA
V gene: TRBV20-1
J gene: TRBJ2-6
CDR3 protein: CSVVRSSGANVLTF
CDR3 DNA: TGCAGTGTTGTCAGGAGCTCTGGGGCCAACGTCCTGACTTTC

D gene: TRBD1
clone size: few
V gene: TRBV29-1
J gene: TRBJ1-2
CDR3 protein: CSVAPTDRPYGYTF
CDR3 DNA: TGCAGCGTTGCCCCTACGGACAGGCCCTATGGCTACACCTTC

D gene: TRBD2
clone size: few
V gene: TRBV7-9
J gene: TRBJ2-2
CDR3 protein: CASSSLRGGQSNTGELFF
CDR3 DNA: TGTGCCAGCAGCTCACTCCGGGGGGGCCAATCGAACACCGGGGAGCTGTTTTTT